What follows are 16 T cell receptor beta chains derived from one specimen sequenced in a study of PD-L1 blockade in urothelial cancer. Generated by immunoSEQ multiplex PCR, the TCRdb table keeps only in-frame clones and is missing some. The table has 70,000 to 90,000 clones, around 76% seen once. The specimen comprised PBMCs, sampled around atezolizumab (anti-PD-L1) treatment. The origin of the receptors is an older man with urothelial cancer.

This clone was seen at least ten times. V usage is TRBV4-1 and J usage is TRBJ2-4; 12 nucleotides line up with TRBD2. Trimming at V came to 3 bases and at J to 5 bases, leaving 2 bases not matched to a gene. The CDR3 has 15 amino acids. Per the germline V gene, CDR1 is MGHRA and CDR2 is YSYEKL. As DNA, the CDR3 is TGCGCCAGCAGCCAGGGACTAGCGGGTGAAAACATTCAGTACTTC. Its protein is CASSQGLAGENIQYF.

V gene TRBV28 combines with J gene TRBJ1-5; weak D call: TRBD1 (6 bases). Deletions cut 8 bases from V and 9 bases from J, with 14 bases between. Germline V gene lookup returns CDR1 MDHEN and CDR2 SYDVKM. CDR3 length equals 12 residues. The CDR3 coding sequence is TGTGCCAGCGGAACAGGGCCTCGGCCCCAGCATTTT. It translates to CASGTGPRPQHF.

The rearrangement joins TRBV5-8 to TRBJ1-5; no clear D. The CDR3 is 12 residues long. Germline values: CDR1 SGHTS, CDR2 YDEGEE. V lost 4 bases and J 4 bases, leaving 6 bases between the germline ends. The DNA of the CDR3 is TGTGCCAGCAGCCATACTAATCAGCCCCAGCATTTT. It encodes CASSHTNQPQHF.

The CDR3 bases are TGTGCCAGCATGGACCCCAGGGGACATAATTCACCCCTCCACTTT. Its translation: CASMDPRGHNSPLHF. The V and J genes are TRBV6-5 and TRBJ1-6, with D maybe TRBD1 (6 bases). CDR1 MNHEY and CDR2 SVGAGI come from the germline V gene. The V and J ends lost 7 bases and 5 bases respectively, with 15 bases between them. The CDR3 is 15 amino acids.

This chain connects TRBV19 to TRBJ1-1, with TRBD1 matching over 7 bases. Germline-derived CDR1 and CDR2 are LNHDA and SQIVND (reference sequence). The CDR3 is 14 residues long. The J segment lost 7 bases and the V segment lost 10 bases, leaving 15 bases of the junction unmatched. This chain's CDR3 is CATRGGGISGEAFF. For the CDR3, the DNA is TGTGCCACCCGTGGAGGGGGCATATCTGGTGAAGCTTTCTTT.

The rearrangement joins TRBV19 to TRBJ1-6; unclear D gene. CDR1 is LNHDA and CDR2 is SQIVND in the germline V gene (reference sequence). The CDR3 has 14 residues. Deletions cut 7 bases from V and 0 bases from J, with 7 bases between. For the CDR3, the DNA is TGTGCCAGTAAATCGAGCTCCTATAATTCACCCCTCCACTTT. This codes for CASKSSSYNSPLHF.

The chain uses TRBV5-4 and TRBJ2-7, with D perhaps TRBD1 (6 bases). The CDR3 extends over 13 amino acids. CDR1 is SGHNT, CDR2 YYREEE, per germline (reference sequence). V lost 4 bases to trimming and J lost 2 bases, with 10 bases between them. The CDR3 region is CASSVDRTYEQYF. DNA for the CDR3: TGTGCCAGCAGCGTCGACAGGACCTACGAGCAGTACTTC. The full variable domain, completed using reference TRBV5-4 and TRBJ2-7, is ETGVTQSPTHLIKTRGQQVTLRCSSQSGHNTVSWYQQALGQGPQFIFQYYREEENGRGNFPPRFSGLQFPNYSSELNVNALELDDSALYLCASSVDRTYEQYFGPGTRLTVT.

This chain uses TRBV5-1 with TRBJ1-2; no reliable D call. The germline gives CDR1 SGHRS, CDR2 YFSETQ. V lost 0 bases to trimming and J lost 4 bases, with 13 bases between them. The CDR3 totals 15 residues. CDR3 nucleotide sequence: TGCGCCAGCAGCTTGGCCGAGGGTTCCACCTATGGCTACACCTTC. The encoded protein is CASSLAEGSTYGYTF.

The chain uses TRBV5-6 and TRBJ2-2, with TRBD2 matching 9 bases. Germline-derived CDR1 and CDR2 are SGHDT and YYEEEE. The ends lost 0 bases at V and 5 bases at J; junction bases unmatched: 8. The CDR3 is 17 amino acids. CDR3 region: CASSLVLAGGPTGELFF. The CDR3 nucleotides are TGTGCCAGCAGCTTGGTCTTGGCGGGAGGGCCTACCGGGGAGCTGTTTTTT.

The rearrangement uses TRBV30 and TRBJ1-6; maybe TRBD1 (6 bases). Germline lookup yields CDR1 GTSNPN and CDR2 SVGIG (reference sequence). There are 15 residues in the CDR3. Trimming removed 0 bases at V and 6 bases at J, with 12 bases between. CDR3 sequence reads: CAWSVLGAGNSPLHF. DNA for the CDR3: TGTGCCTGGAGTGTGCTGGGGGCGGGTAATTCACCCCTCCACTTT.

This clone was found a few times. The chain employs TRBV19 and TRBJ1-5; perhaps TRBD1 as D (5 bases). Germline CDR1 reads LNHDA; CDR2 reads SQIVND (reference sequence). The length of the CDR3 is 16 residues. V shed 7 bases and J shed 2 bases, with 18 bases lying between them. Here the CDR3 DNA reads TGTGCCAGTACCCCCCTGGGGGGAGGGGGCAATCAGCCCCAGCATTTT. It encodes CASTPLGGGGNQPQHF.

The chain links TRBV29-1 to TRBJ2-1; unclear D gene. Trimming left V 1 base short and J 7 bases short, with 8 bases between. Germline V gene data show CDR1 as SQVTM and CDR2 as ANQGSEA. This CDR3 is 12 amino acids long. Here the CDR3 reads CSVEGRGNEQFF. CDR3 bases: TGCAGCGTTGAAGGGAGAGGAAATGAGCAGTTCTTC.

The chain joins TRBV2 to TRBJ2-7, with 10 bases identical to TRBD2. V shed 7 bases, J shed 2 bases, and the junction held 8 bases outside the gene matches. The germline V gene encodes CDR1 SNHLY and CDR2 FYNNEI. The CDR3 is 15 amino acids. The CDR3 region is CASKETSGPTYEQYF. The CDR3 coding sequence is TGTGCCAGCAAGGAGACTAGCGGGCCGACCTACGAGCAGTACTTC.

This sequence joins TRBV18 and TRBJ1-1; 7 bases map to TRBD1. This CDR3 is built from 14 residues. The trim removed 4 bases at V and 7 bases at J, leaving 9 bases unmatched. Germline loops: CDR1 KGHSH, CDR2 LQKENI. The CDR3 loop reads CASSLTGRRGEAFF. In nucleotides, the CDR3 is TGTGCCAGCTCACTGACAGGGCGCCGGGGTGAAGCTTTCTTT.

The rearrangement links TRBV2 to TRBJ2-5, with 11 bases aligning to TRBD2. Per germline, CDR1 SNHLY and CDR2 FYNNEI. The CDR3 extends over 16 amino acids. Trimming took 6 bases from V and 2 from J; bases not matched to a gene: 8. The CDR3 region has the DNA TGTGCCAGCAGGGGAAGACTAGCGGGGAGTCAAGAGACCCAGTACTTC. It is translated as CASRGRLAGSQETQYF.

V is TRBV14 and J is TRBJ2-3; 10 nucleotides align to TRBD2. This CDR3 contains 18 residues. After removal of 0 bases from V and 4 bases from J, the junction contained 10 bases not matched to a gene. Germline lookup yields CDR1 SGHDN and CDR2 FVKESK. The CDR3 loop reads CASSQDPLAGVVADTQYF. The CDR3 DNA sequence: TGTGCCAGCAGCCAAGACCCCCTAGCGGGAGTAGTAGCAGATACGCAGTATTTT. Supplemented by reference TRBV14 and TRBJ2-3, the full variable domain reads EAGVTQFPSHSVIEKGQTVTLRCDPISGHDNLYWYRRVMGKEIKFLLHFVKESKQDESGMPNNRFLAERTGGTYSTLKVQPAELEDSGVYFCASSQDPLAGVVADTQYFGPGTRLTVL.